A single sample is the source of the 29 T cell receptor beta chains below, sequenced in a study of shared clonotypes between healthy human individuals. Sequencing used immunoSEQ multiplex PCR; TCRdb keeps in-frame clones, though not all of them. The sample consists of roughly 640,000 clones, less than 85% of them appearing once. The sequencing sample was made of memory CD4+ T cells sorted from blood. The subset is: CD45RA-negative fraction. These receptors originate from a woman in her 30s in good health.

The CDR3 DNA reads as TGTGCCAGCAGTTATGGACAGCCCCCGGACACTGAAGCTTTCTTT. It translates to CASSYGQPPDTEAFF. The rearrangement joins TRBV27 to TRBJ1-1; weak D call: TRBD1 (6 bases). The CDR3 runs to 15 residues. The V end lost 4 bases, the J end lost 3 bases, and 15 bases lay between the germline ends. Germline CDR1 reads MNHEY; CDR2 reads SMNVEV (reference sequence).

The chain has TRBV7-8 and TRBJ2-4, with 9 positions matching TRBD1. The trim removed 0 bases at V and 6 bases at J, leaving 9 bases unmatched. The V gene's germline CDR1 is SGHVS and CDR2 FQNEAQ. This CDR3 is 17 amino acids long. The CDR3 DNA reads TGTGCCAGCAGCTTAGCCCCCACCGGGACAGGGTTAAACATTCAGTACTTC. Translation: CASSLAPTGTGLNIQYF.

The chain couples TRBV7-9 to TRBJ2-2; tentative D call: TRBD2 (6 bases). Looked up from germline, CDR1 is SEHNR and CDR2 is FQNEAQ (reference sequence). Trimming removed 5 bases at V and 1 base at J, with 11 bases between. The CDR3 is made up of 15 amino acids. The CDR3: CASSPMGGNTGELFF. CDR3 nucleotides: TGTGCCAGCAGCCCAATGGGAGGGAACACCGGGGAGCTGTTTTTT.

This chain's CDR3 is CASSFSGGNTGELFF. In DNA, the CDR3 is TGTGCCAGCAGTTTTAGCGGAGGAAACACCGGGGAGCTGTTTTTT. This chain links TRBV6-1 with TRBJ2-2, with D tentatively TRBD2 (6 bases). This CDR3 has 15 amino acids. Germline V CDR1 and CDR2: MNHNS, SASEGT. V was pared by 5 bases and J by 2 bases, with 12 bases between.

The chain links TRBV7-9 to TRBJ2-1; TRBD2 matches 10 bases. With V trimmed by 5 bases and J by 5 bases, 3 bases remained unmatched. CDR3 length: 14 amino acids. Germline assignment: CDR1 SEHNR and CDR2 FQNEAQ (reference sequence). CDR3 sequence (DNA): TGTGCCAGCAGCATGACTAGCGGGCACAATGAGCAGTTCTTC. Its translation is CASSMTSGHNEQFF.

The CDR3 region has the DNA TGTGCCAGCAGCCAAGTGACACGCTTCCGGAGGGATGAAAAACTGTTTTTT. It specifies CASSQVTRFRRDEKLFF. V and J are TRBV4-2 and TRBJ1-4; no clear D. V lost 1 base to trimming and J lost 6 bases, with 18 bases between them. This CDR3 comprises 17 residues. The germline CDR1 and CDR2 sequences are LGHNA and YNFKEQ.

The V call is TRBV5-4, the J call TRBJ2-2; 8 bases align to TRBD2. CDR3 size: 15 residues. Trimming removed 2 bases from V and 4 bases from J; junction bases left unmatched: 4. Per the germline V gene, CDR1 is SGHNT and CDR2 is YYREEE (reference sequence). The CDR3 DNA is TGTGCCAGCAGCTTTCAAACTAGCGGCACCGGGGAGCTGTTTTTT. Its protein is CASSFQTSGTGELFF. Complete variable domain (other parts from reference TRBV5-4 and TRBJ2-2): ETGVTQSPTHLIKTRGQQVTLRCSSQSGHNTVSWYQQALGQGPQFIFQYYREEENGRGNFPPRFSGLQFPNYSSELNVNALELDDSALYLCASSFQTSGTGELFFGEGSRLTVL.

The chain is built from TRBV2 and TRBJ2-1; 10 bases line up with TRBD1. V trimming: 11 bases; J trimming: 4 bases; junction bases outside the gene matches: 8. This CDR3 comprises 14 residues. The germline V gene has CDR1 SNHLY and CDR2 FYNNEI. The CDR3 sequence: CAGIRDRGYNEQFF. CDR3 DNA sequence: TGTGCCGGGATCCGGGACAGGGGTTACAATGAGCAGTTCTTC.

The chain couples TRBV28 to TRBJ2-2; TRBD2 matches at 10 bases. V gave up 9 bases and J gave up 5 bases; unmatched junction bases: 18. The CDR3 totals 18 residues. CDR1 is MDHEN, CDR2 SYDVKM, per germline. The CDR3 is CASHKAGGPSLRTGELFF. The CDR3 DNA reads TGTGCCAGTCATAAAGCGGGAGGGCCCTCGTTAAGGACCGGGGAGCTGTTTTTT.

The V and J genes are TRBV19 and TRBJ1-5; unclear D gene. Germline CDR1 reads LNHDA; CDR2 reads SQIVND (reference sequence). The CDR3 is 13 amino acids. V lost 6 bases and J 3 bases, leaving 9 bases between the germline ends. CDR3 protein: CASSQFTNQPQHF. The CDR3 coding sequence is TGTGCCAGTAGCCAATTCACCAATCAGCCCCAGCATTTT.

V gene TRBV7-9 combines with J gene TRBJ2-1; D is uncertain. V lost 2 bases, J lost 8 bases, and 13 bases lay in between. The CDR3 covers 14 residues. Germline CDR1 SEHNR, CDR2 FQNEAQ (reference sequence). The CDR3 is CASSLSSWFDEQFF. CDR3 sequence (DNA): TGTGCCAGCAGCTTATCGTCGTGGTTCGATGAGCAGTTCTTC.

V is TRBV6-6 and J is TRBJ1-2; D might be TRBD1 (5 bases). CDR3 length: 14 residues. CDR1 MNHNY and CDR2 SVGAGI come from the germline V gene (reference sequence). V dropped 5 bases and J dropped 4 bases, with 14 bases sitting between them. CDR3 bases: TGTGCCAGCAGTGATCGAGGGGCAGGCTATGGCTACACCTTC. Its translation is CASSDRGAGYGYTF.

V gene TRBV28 combines with J gene TRBJ1-1; no reliable D call. Trimming cost V 8 bases and J 5 bases, with 12 bases left between them. This CDR3 is built from 12 residues. Per germline, CDR1 MDHEN and CDR2 SYDVKM. The CDR3 sequence: CASGPVWTEAFF. DNA of the CDR3: TGTGCCAGCGGACCCGTGTGGACTGAAGCTTTCTTT.

The chain uses TRBV7-4 and TRBJ2-3; the match to TRBD1 covers 9 bases. Per the germline V gene, CDR1 is SGHVT and CDR2 is SQSDAQ. V shed 2 bases and J 4 bases; nucleotides not matched to a gene: 19. The CDR3 has 20 residues. The CDR3, as DNA: TGTGCCAGCAGCTTAAAGGCCCGGGGACAGGGTTGGGTAGGGGCAGATACGCAGTATTTT. This translates into CASSLKARGQGWVGADTQYF.

V gene TRBV4-2 combines with J gene TRBJ2-2, with TRBD2 matching 9 bases. The V gene end was trimmed by 1 base and the J gene end by 6 bases; junction bases not matched to a gene: 9. The CDR3 has 17 amino acids. Germline V gene lookup returns CDR1 LGHNA and CDR2 YNFKEQ. This CDR3 reads CASSQGGASGNAGELFF. The CDR3 DNA follows: TGTGCCAGCAGCCAAGGTGGGGCTAGCGGGAATGCCGGGGAGCTGTTTTTT.

CDR3 in amino acids: CASSSPIAGVGDEQFF. CDR3 bases: TGTGCCAGCAGTTCCCCTATTGCGGGAGTCGGGGATGAGCAGTTCTTC. The rearrangement links TRBV28 to TRBJ2-1, with 7 bases identical to TRBD2. CDR1 and CDR2 from the germline V gene are MDHEN and SYDVKM. This CDR3 is 16 amino acids long. V was pared by 4 bases and J by 8 bases, with 14 bases of the junction left unmatched. The full variable domain, completed using reference TRBV28 and TRBJ2-1, is DVKVTQSSRYLVKRTGEKVFLECVQDMDHENMFWYRQDPGLGLRLIYFSYDVKMKEKGDIPEGYSVSREKKERFSLILESASTNQTSMYLCASSSPIAGVGDEQFFGPGTRLTVL.

Notes on this clone: Other DNA sequences from this sample encode an identical CDR3 as well. The V gene is TRBV19, the J gene TRBJ1-5, with 10 bases aligning to TRBD1. The V gene end was trimmed by 5 bases and the J gene end by 5 bases; junction bases not matched to a gene: 3. This CDR3 is built from 14 residues. In germline, CDR1 is LNHDA, CDR2 SQIVND (reference sequence). The CDR3 DNA reads TGTGCCAGTAGTGAGACAGGGGGCGATCAGCCCCAGCATTTT. Translated: CASSETGGDQPQHF.

This chain joins TRBV15 and TRBJ2-5; 11 positions agree with TRBD2. The ends lost 3 bases at V and 4 bases at J; junction bases unmatched: 7. The CDR3 has 16 residues. Germline V gives CDR1 LNHNV, CDR2 YYDKDF (reference sequence). The CDR3 sequence: CATSSPGTSGVETQYF. The CDR3 DNA reads TGTGCCACCAGCAGCCCCGGGACTAGCGGCGTAGAGACCCAGTACTTC.

This rearrangement joins TRBV28 to TRBJ1-5; possible D gene TRBD1, 5 bases. V lost 5 bases and J 4 bases, leaving 18 bases between the germline ends. Germline loops: CDR1 MDHEN, CDR2 SYDVKM. The CDR3 totals 16 residues. The CDR3 region is CASSLNTGTGNQPQHF. The CDR3, as DNA: TGTGCCAGCAGTCTAAACACTGGGACGGGGAATCAGCCCCAGCATTTT. Drawing the rest from reference TRBV28 and TRBJ1-5, the complete variable domain is DVKVTQSSRYLVKRTGEKVFLECVQDMDHENMFWYRQDPGLGLRLIYFSYDVKMKEKGDIPEGYSVSREKKERFSLILESASTNQTSMYLCASSLNTGTGNQPQHFGDGTRLSIL.

The rearrangement joins TRBV7-8 to TRBJ2-1, with D perhaps matching TRBD2 (5 bases). V gave up 1 base and J gave up 0 bases, with 16 bases separating them. Per the germline V gene, CDR1 is SGHVS and CDR2 is FQNEAQ. The CDR3 extends over 18 amino acids. The CDR3 sequence is CASSLVPGGRSSYNEQFF. Here the CDR3 DNA reads TGTGCCAGCAGCTTAGTGCCTGGAGGACGGAGCTCCTACAATGAGCAGTTCTTC.

The chain uses TRBV7-9 and TRBJ1-2, with D possibly matching TRBD1 (5 bases). The length of the CDR3 is 16 residues. Germline V gene data show CDR1 as SEHNR and CDR2 as FQNEAQ (reference sequence). Trimming took off 5 bases at V and 7 bases at J, with 23 bases between the two ends. The CDR3 loop is CASSDATAPGVRGYTF. The CDR3 nucleotides are TGTGCCAGCAGCGATGCGACAGCGCCCGGCGTCCGTGGCTACACCTTC.

To note about this clone: Within the sample, other DNA sequences also encode this same CDR3. This chain links TRBV5-1 with TRBJ2-1, with a possible D match to TRBD1 (6 bases). The germline V gene has CDR1 SGHRS and CDR2 YFSETQ. CDR3 length: 15 amino acids. V lost 4 bases and J 1 base, leaving 12 bases between the germline ends. CDR3 sequence (DNA): TGCGCCAGCAGCGCGGACAGTTTGTCCTACAATGAGCAGTTCTTC. It is translated as CASSADSLSYNEQFF.

This sequence joins TRBV2 and TRBJ2-7; D is perhaps TRBD1 or TRBD2 (5 bases each). V lost 8 bases and J 6 bases, leaving 17 bases between the germline ends. Germline V gene data show CDR1 as SNHLY and CDR2 as FYNNEI. The CDR3 spans 13 residues. This CDR3 reads CASSGTSWSEQYF. For the CDR3, the DNA is TGTGCCAGCTCGGGGACCTCCTGGAGCGAGCAGTACTTC.

Concerning this clone itself: It may be a read error: a sequence one base away is much more abundant. The identical CDR3 is also encoded by other nucleotide sequences in the sample. The rearrangement joins TRBV7-3 to TRBJ2-7, with TRBD2 identical over 7 bases. V dropped 5 bases and J dropped 0; count of bases not matched to a gene: 4. This CDR3 region has 14 residues. Germline lookup yields CDR1 SGHTA and CDR2 FQGTGA. The CDR3 nucleotides are TGTGCCAGCAGCCTGCAGCGGGACTCCTACGAGCAGTACTTC. This gives the protein CASSLQRDSYEQYF.

The J gene is TRBJ2-2, the V gene TRBV4-1; no reliable D call. The V end lost 3 bases, the J end lost 0 bases, and 11 bases lay between the germline ends. Germline CDR1 reads MGHRA; CDR2 reads YSYEKL. CDR3 length: 16 residues. CDR3 in DNA: TGCGCCAGCAGCCATGCACTTAACCCGAACACCGGGGAGCTGTTTTTT. As protein: CASSHALNPNTGELFF.

The chain combines TRBV19 with TRBJ1-5; D remains ambiguous. This CDR3 has 13 amino acids. Germline lookup yields CDR1 LNHDA and CDR2 SQIVND (reference sequence). Trimming took off 3 bases at V and 6 bases at J, with 9 bases between the two ends. The CDR3 sequence: CASSIGGAQPQHF. The CDR3 coding sequence is TGTGCCAGTAGTATTGGAGGCGCTCAGCCCCAGCATTTT. Full variable domain (remainder filled in from reference TRBV19 and TRBJ1-5): DGGITQSPKYLFRKEGQNVTLSCEQNLNHDAMYWYRQDPGQGLRLIYYSQIVNDFQKGDIAEGYSVSREKKESFPLTVTSAQKNPTAFYLCASSIGGAQPQHFGDGTRLSIL.

The chain couples TRBV28 to TRBJ2-2; a weak D match, TRBD1 (5 bases). Germline V lookup: CDR1 MDHEN, CDR2 SYDVKM. This CDR3 comprises 13 residues. Trimming removed 8 bases from V and 0 bases from J, with 7 bases in between. The CDR3 protein is CASRQTNTGELFF. The CDR3, as DNA: TGTGCCAGCCGACAGACGAACACCGGGGAGCTGTTTTTT.

This clone was picked up a small number of times. The V gene is TRBV5-1, the J gene TRBJ2-3; tentatively, D is TRBD1 (5 bases). The CDR3 spans 16 residues. CDR1 is SGHRS and CDR2 is YFSETQ in the germline V gene. V dropped 1 base and J dropped 0 bases, with 12 bases sitting between them. The CDR3 region is CASSLPQGPSTDTQYF. The DNA for the CDR3 is TGCGCCAGCAGCTTGCCTCAGGGCCCCAGCACAGATACGCAGTATTTT.

This sequence joins TRBV7-2 and TRBJ2-5; 8 bases map to TRBD1. CDR3 length: 14 residues. Trimming cost V 1 base and J 3 bases; bases outside gene matches: 1. Germline assignment: CDR1 SGHTA and CDR2 FQGNSA. CDR3 residues: CASSLVDREETQYF. The CDR3 DNA reads as TGTGCCAGCAGCTTAGTGGACAGGGAAGAGACCCAGTACTTC.